These 30 T cell receptor beta chains were sequenced from one sample in a study of cytomegalovirus exposure and HLA in healthy donors. The PCR was carried out with 60 Vbeta primers and 13 Jbeta primers. Sequencing used immunoSEQ multiplex PCR; TCRdb keeps in-frame clones, though not all of them. This table has about 130,000 clones, about 79% appearing once. Sequencing was performed on PBMCs. The receptors were gathered from a woman under 30 in good health and CMV-seropositive.

The chain has TRBV5-6 and TRBJ2-1, with 11 bases identical to TRBD1. The germline CDR1 and CDR2 sequences are SGHDT and YYEEEE. The CDR3 runs to 17 residues. With 2 bases clipped from V and 2 bases from J, the junction kept 6 bases outside the gene matches. The CDR3 is CASSFGQGAMAYNEQFF. The CDR3 bases are TGTGCCAGCAGCTTCGGACAGGGGGCTATGGCCTACAATGAGCAGTTCTTC. Complete variable domain (other parts from reference TRBV5-6 and TRBJ2-1): DAGVTQSPTHLIKTRGQQVTLRCSPKSGHDTVSWYQQALGQGPQFIFQYYEEEERQRGNFPDRFSGHQFPNYSSELNVNALLLGDSALYLCASSFGQGAMAYNEQFFGPGTRLTVL.

The chain employs TRBV11-2 and TRBJ2-7, with 12 bases matching TRBD2. Germline CDR1 reads SGHAT; CDR2 reads FQNNGV. After removal of 5 bases from V and 6 bases from J, the junction contained 8 bases not matched to a gene. CDR3 length: 15 amino acids. The CDR3 DNA follows: TGTGCCAGCAGCCTGGCACTAGCGGGGGGTTCCGAGCAGTACTTC. Amino acids: CASSLALAGGSEQYF.

The gene calls are TRBV7-8 and TRBJ2-7, with 8 nucleotides matching TRBD1. CDR1 is SGHVS, CDR2 FQNEAQ, per germline. CDR3 size: 15 residues. Trimming at V came to 4 bases and at J to 1 base, leaving 6 bases not matched to a gene. The CDR3 spells CASSWEQGVSYEQYF. Here the CDR3 DNA reads TGTGCCAGCAGCTGGGAACAGGGGGTTTCCTACGAGCAGTACTTC.

This chain uses TRBV19 with TRBJ2-7; maybe TRBD1 (6 bases). CDR1 is LNHDA and CDR2 is SQIVND in the germline V gene (reference sequence). V dropped 5 bases and J dropped 1 base, with 9 bases sitting between them. CDR3 size: 13 residues. The CDR3 sequence: CASSLGQSYEQYF. In nucleotides, the CDR3 is TGTGCCAGTAGTCTCGGACAGTCCTACGAGCAGTACTTC. The entire variable domain, with the rest obtained from reference TRBV19 and TRBJ2-7, is as follows: DGGITQSPKYLFRKEGQNVTLSCEQNLNHDAMYWYRQDPGQGLRLIYYSQIVNDFQKGDIAEGYSVSREKKESFPLTVTSAQKNPTAFYLCASSLGQSYEQYFGPGTRLTVT.

The rearrangement joins TRBV6-5 to TRBJ1-4; TRBD1 might be the D (5 bases). CDR1 is MNHEY, CDR2 SVGAGI, per germline. V lost 5 bases, J lost 5 bases, and 15 bases lay in between. The CDR3 loop spans 15 amino acids. In DNA, the CDR3 is TGTGCCAGCAGTCCCCGGACACAAGCAAATGAAAAACTGTTTTTT. It specifies CASSPRTQANEKLFF.

This clone appeared once. J is TRBJ2-3 and V is TRBV4-1; TRBD2 matches 10 bases. Germline-derived CDR1 and CDR2 are MGHRA and YSYEKL. This CDR3 spans 15 amino acids. V gave up 2 bases and J gave up 1 base; unmatched junction bases: 0. The CDR3 coding sequence is TGCGCCAGCAGCCAAACTAGCGGGGGCACAGATACGCAGTATTTT. The encoded protein is CASSQTSGGTDTQYF.

The chain links TRBV30 to TRBJ2-7; D might be TRBD2 (7 bases). This CDR3 is 16 amino acids long. The V and J ends lost 2 bases and 1 base respectively, with 18 bases between them. CDR1 and CDR2 (germline): GTSNPN, SVGIG (reference sequence). For the CDR3, the DNA is TGTGCCTGGAGTTGGTACGGGGGGCTCCGGTCCTACGAGCAGTACTTC. This gives the protein CAWSWYGGLRSYEQYF.

The V gene is TRBV25-1, the J gene TRBJ2-3; D is uncertain. The CDR3 consists of 18 residues. Germline V gene lookup returns CDR1 MGHDK and CDR2 SYGVNS. Trimming cost V 7 bases and J 1 base, with 24 bases left between them. DNA for the CDR3: TGTGCCAGCACCACTATCGGCATCCCCACTAAGGGCACAGATACGCAGTATTTT. It codes for CASTTIGIPTKGTDTQYF.

The chain combines TRBV18 with TRBJ2-2; tentative D call: TRBD2 (5 bases). CDR1 is KGHSH, CDR2 LQKENI, per germline. Trimming took off 2 bases at V and 5 bases at J, with 15 bases between the two ends. This CDR3 spans 16 amino acids. CDR3 region: CASSPTGSGETGELFF. The CDR3 nucleotides read TGTGCCAGCTCACCAACGGGAAGTGGGGAAACCGGGGAGCTGTTTTTT.

The chain is built from TRBV6-5 and TRBJ2-1, with a weak D call TRBD1 (5 bases). The CDR3 contains 15 residues. Germline assignment: CDR1 MNHEY and CDR2 SVGAGI. V was pared by 5 bases and J by 10 bases, with 21 bases between. CDR3 DNA sequence: TGTGCCAGCAGTCTCACAGGCCCATCCCTGAGGGAGCAGTTCTTC. Translating it yields CASSLTGPSLREQFF.

The V gene is TRBV7-5, the J gene TRBJ2-5; the table's D call, TRBD2, has no DNA check behind it. TRBV7-5 counts as a pseudogene. The CDR3 consists of 14 residues. The CDR3 sequence is CARSSTRLQETQYF. DNA of the CDR3: TGTGCCAGAAGCTCCACTAGATTACAAGAGACCCAGTACTTC.

The table lists this clone with a count of one. V and J are TRBV7-6 and TRBJ2-5, with TRBD1 as a possible D gene (6 bases). The DNA end is a closer match to TRBJ2-7, so the J assignment may be wrong. The CDR3 has 15 residues. Germline-derived CDR1 and CDR2 are SGHVS and FNYEAQ. The CDR3 bases are TGTGCCAGCAGCTCAGAAACAGGGAGCTCCTACGAGCAGTACTTC. Residues: CASSSETGSSYEQYF.

This clone was counted between two and nine times. The chain joins TRBV15 to TRBJ1-1; D unresolved. Germline V gives CDR1 LNHNV, CDR2 YYDKDF (reference sequence). This CDR3 comprises 14 residues. The V and J ends lost 3 bases and 8 bases respectively, with 16 bases between them. The DNA of the CDR3 is TGTGCCACCAGCAGGGGCGGGCCAAGGGCCGAAGCTTTCTTT. This codes for CATSRGGPRAEAFF.

The chain joins TRBV5-1 to TRBJ2-1; 10 nucleotides line up with TRBD2. Germline V gene sequence: CDR1 SGHRS, CDR2 YFSETQ. CDR3 size: 15 residues. Trimming cost V 0 bases and J 9 bases; bases outside gene matches: 6. In DNA form, the CDR3 reads TGCGCCAGCAGCTTGGGCCTAGCGGGGGAAGGTGAGCAGTTCTTC. This encodes CASSLGLAGEGEQFF.

V usage is TRBV10-1 and J usage is TRBJ2-5, with TRBD2 identical over 15 bases. Germline V gene lookup returns CDR1 WNHNN and CDR2 SYGVQD (reference sequence). V lost 3 bases to trimming and J lost 7 bases; unmatched junction nucleotides: 24. The CDR3 has 22 amino acids. CDR3 sequence reads: CASSDPFAGTSGGFPSQGTQYF. CDR3 in DNA: TGCGCCAGCAGTGACCCTTTTGCCGGGACTAGCGGGGGGTTTCCCTCCCAGGGGACCCAGTACTTC.

This chain joins TRBV7-9 and TRBJ1-1; 8 positions match TRBD1. Germline V gene sequence: CDR1 SEHNR, CDR2 FQNEAQ (reference sequence). The CDR3 is 15 amino acids. The junction had 3 bases not matched to a gene; V was cut back by 3 bases and J by 0 bases. As DNA, the CDR3 is TGTGCCAGCAGCTTGGCGACAGGGGTGAACACTGAAGCTTTCTTT. Protein: CASSLATGVNTEAFF.

V gene TRBV25-1 combines with J gene TRBJ2-7, with 7 nucleotides matching TRBD1. The V gene end was trimmed by 1 base and the J gene end by 0 bases; junction bases not matched to a gene: 6. The CDR3 covers 16 residues. Germline V CDR1 and CDR2: MGHDK, SYGVNS. As DNA, the CDR3 is TGTGCCAGCAGTGAATCGGGACAGACGAGCTCCTACGAGCAGTACTTC. Translating it yields CASSESGQTSSYEQYF.

The chain uses TRBV9 and TRBJ1-2; D is perhaps TRBD1 (5 bases). In germline, CDR1 is SGDLS, CDR2 YYNGEE. Between the trimmed V and J ends, which lost 7 bases and 6 bases, there was a span of 19 bases. CDR3 length equals 14 residues. The CDR3 loop reads CASAAAGTYNGYTF. CDR3 DNA sequence: TGTGCCAGCGCCGCAGCGGGGACGTATAATGGCTACACCTTC.

CDR3 amino acids: CASSLAPGGVTDTQYF. DNA of the CDR3: TGTGCCAGCAGCTTAGCCCCGGGGGGCGTAACAGATACGCAGTATTTT. The chain has TRBV9 and TRBJ2-3; D might be TRBD2 (7 bases). V lost 4 bases and J 3 bases, leaving 18 bases between the germline ends. Germline V lookup: CDR1 SGDLS, CDR2 YYNGEE. The CDR3 extends over 16 amino acids.

The genes are TRBV2 and TRBJ1-2; TRBD1 aligns across 7 bases. Trimming took 5 bases from V and 5 from J; bases not matched to a gene: 20. The germline V gene encodes CDR1 SNHLY and CDR2 FYNNEI. The CDR3 has 18 residues. The CDR3 is CASSPPRASGRGLYGYTF. The CDR3 coding sequence is TGTGCCAGCAGTCCCCCCCGTGCCTCTGGCAGGGGGTTATATGGCTACACCTTC.

This rearrangement joins TRBV29-1 to TRBJ1-2, with D possibly matching TRBD1 (5 bases). CDR1 SQVTM and CDR2 ANQGSEA come from the germline V gene. Between the trimmed V and J ends, which lost 6 bases and 8 bases, there was a span of 25 bases. The CDR3 runs 15 residues. The CDR3 reads CSVSSTRWEGSGYTF. The CDR3, as DNA: TGCAGCGTCTCCTCAACCCGTTGGGAGGGGTCGGGCTACACCTTC.

Only one count was recorded for this clone. The chain links TRBV6-1 to TRBJ1-5; TRBD1 matches 11 bases. The V segment lost 6 bases and the J segment 5 bases; nucleotides outside the gene matches: 6. Germline V gene lookup returns CDR1 MNHNS and CDR2 SASEGT. The CDR3 runs to 15 residues. The CDR3 loop is CASRVGQGAYQPQHF. CDR3 DNA: TGTGCCAGCAGGGTAGGACAGGGGGCTTATCAGCCCCAGCATTTT.

J is TRBJ2-7 and V is TRBV7-2; a weak D match, TRBD2 (6 bases). CDR3 size: 13 residues. CDR1 is SGHTA, CDR2 FQGNSA, per germline. V was pared by 2 bases and J by 6 bases, with 11 bases between. The CDR3 DNA reads TGTGCCAGCAGCTTACGGCGGGGTTCCGAGCAGTACTTC. This encodes CASSLRRGSEQYF.

V gene TRBV29-1 combines with J gene TRBJ2-5, with 12 nucleotides matching TRBD2. The CDR3 length is 14 residues. Losses at the gene ends were 6 bases for V and 4 bases for J; bases not matched to a gene: 6. The germline V gene encodes CDR1 SQVTM and CDR2 ANQGSEA. CDR3 residues: CSVQGGLAGETQYF. The DNA for the CDR3 is TGCAGCGTCCAAGGGGGACTAGCGGGAGAGACCCAGTACTTC.

CDR3 DNA: TGTGCCAGCAGCTTTGACAGGGGTAGCTACGAGCAGTACTTC. Its protein is CASSFDRGSYEQYF. The chain links TRBV27 to TRBJ2-7; 8 bases agree with TRBD1. Germline-derived CDR1 and CDR2 are MNHEY and SMNVEV (reference sequence). The CDR3 is 14 residues long. With V trimmed by 6 bases and J by 3 bases, 7 bases remained unmatched.

The chain recombines TRBV5-1 with TRBJ2-3; 13 bases fit TRBD2. The V segment lost 4 bases and the J segment 6 bases; nucleotides outside the gene matches: 5. Germline CDR1 SGHRS, CDR2 YFSETQ. The length of the CDR3 is 15 residues. The DNA of the CDR3 is TGCGCCAGCAGCGCAGGACTAGCGGGGGAGGATACGCAGTATTTT. This codes for CASSAGLAGEDTQYF. Based on the CDR3 plus reference TRBV5-1 and TRBJ2-3, the full variable domain is KAGVTQTPRYLIKTRGQQVTLSCSPISGHRSVSWYQQTPGQGLQFLFEYFSETQRNKGNFPGRFSGRQFSNSRSEMNVSTLELGDSALYLCASSAGLAGEDTQYFGPGTRLTVL.

The chain recombines TRBV11-2 with TRBJ1-4; D remains ambiguous. There are 14 residues in the CDR3. Trimming stripped 10 bases from V and 8 bases from J, with 20 bases between. Per the germline V gene, CDR1 is SGHAT and CDR2 is FQNNGV. The DNA of the CDR3 is TGTGCCACGTCGTATCGGACTTCGGACGAAAAACTGTTTTTT. It codes for CATSYRTSDEKLFF. The full variable domain, rest sourced from reference TRBV11-2 and TRBJ1-4, is EAGVAQSPRYKIIEKRQSVAFWCNPISGHATLYWYQQILGQGPKLLIQFQNNGVVDDSQLPKDRFSAERLKGVDSTLKIQPAKLEDSAVYLCATSYRTSDEKLFFGSGTQLSVL.

This chain links TRBV4-2 with TRBJ1-1; D not certain. This CDR3 is 13 amino acids long. From germline, CDR1 is LGHNA and CDR2 YNFKEQ. Trimming removed 4 bases at V and 5 bases at J, with 11 bases between. CDR3 sequence reads: CASSLGWETEAFF. The CDR3 DNA sequence: TGTGCCAGCAGCCTGGGATGGGAGACTGAAGCTTTCTTT.

V gene TRBV5-6 combines with J gene TRBJ2-2, with 10 bases fitting TRBD2. Per germline, CDR1 SGHDT and CDR2 YYEEEE. This CDR3 region has 16 residues. V trimming: 1 base; J trimming: 3 bases; junction bases outside the gene matches: 3. The CDR3 DNA is TGTGCCAGCAGCTTGCCTAGCGGGGGATACACCGGGGAGCTGTTTTTT. Residues: CASSLPSGGYTGELFF.

V usage is TRBV7-6 and J usage is TRBJ2-5, with D possibly TRBD1 on 5 matching bases. This CDR3 has 13 residues. Germline CDR1 is SGHVS and CDR2 is FNYEAQ. V was pared by 1 base and J by 5 bases, with 8 bases between. In DNA form, the CDR3 reads TGTGCCAGCAGCTTAGGCAGGGTGGAGACCCAGTACTTC. Its translation is CASSLGRVETQYF.